This TCR beta chain stems from a study of cytotoxic CD8 clonotypes in ibrutinib-treated CLL. On the study more broadly: Researchers reported more than nine relapsed/refractory and about 14 treatment-naive patients, under 18 of them IGHV unmutated. A median roughly 11 months of treatment, range 6 to 36, preceded the collection of response samples. Study-wide results and limits: In comparison with age-matched healthy donors, baseline clonality was higher and tracked circulating CD8+ T-cell counts. Clonality was elevated at ibrutinib response and had returned toward baseline at progression.

Trimming stripped 4 bases from V and 0 bases from J, with 16 bases between. The CDR3 length is 17 residues. Germline V CDR1 and CDR2: SGHTA, FQGNSA. Using immunoSEQ multiplex PCR, the repertoire was profiled, and TCRdb retains in-frame clones only, with some absent. This table holds around 140,000 clones, about 76% found once. With regard to this clone: As yet, its antigen is unknown.

The sequenced sample was PBMCs, obtained after 24 months of ibrutinib treatment. The clonotype was recovered from a human donor with chronic lymphocytic leukemia. This chain uses TRBV7-2 with TRBJ1-3; maybe TRBD1 (5 bases). This CDR3 is CASSSSLGGGSGNTIYF. The CDR3 DNA is TGTGCCAGCAGCTCATCCTTGGGGGGTGGCTCTGGAAACACCATATATTTT.